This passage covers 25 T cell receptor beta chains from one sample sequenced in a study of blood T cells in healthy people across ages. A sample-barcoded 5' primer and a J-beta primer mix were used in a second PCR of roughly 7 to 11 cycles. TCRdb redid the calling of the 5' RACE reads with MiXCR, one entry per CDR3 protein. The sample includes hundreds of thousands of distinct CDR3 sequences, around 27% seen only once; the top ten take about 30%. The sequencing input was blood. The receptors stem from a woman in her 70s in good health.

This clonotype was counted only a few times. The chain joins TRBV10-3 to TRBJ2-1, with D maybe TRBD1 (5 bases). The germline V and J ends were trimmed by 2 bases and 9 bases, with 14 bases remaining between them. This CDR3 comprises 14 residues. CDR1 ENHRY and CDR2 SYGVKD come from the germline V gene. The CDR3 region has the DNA TGTGCCATCAGTGAGCGTGGGGCGCGGACTGAGCAGTTCTTC. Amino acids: CAISERGARTEQFF.

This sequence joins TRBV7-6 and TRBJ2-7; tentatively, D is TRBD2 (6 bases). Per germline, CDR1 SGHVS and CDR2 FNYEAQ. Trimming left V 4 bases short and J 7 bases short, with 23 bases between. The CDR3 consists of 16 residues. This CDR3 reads CASSSVKGPSRGEQYF. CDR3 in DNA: TGTGCCAGCAGCTCAGTCAAGGGACCTTCCCGGGGGGAGCAGTACTTC. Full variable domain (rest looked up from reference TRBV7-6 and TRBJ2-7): GAGVSQSPRYKVTKRGQDVALRCDPISGHVSLYWYRQALGQGPEFLTYFNYEAQQDKSGLPNDRFSAERPEGSISTLTIQRTEQRDSAMYRCASSSVKGPSRGEQYFGPGTRLTVT.

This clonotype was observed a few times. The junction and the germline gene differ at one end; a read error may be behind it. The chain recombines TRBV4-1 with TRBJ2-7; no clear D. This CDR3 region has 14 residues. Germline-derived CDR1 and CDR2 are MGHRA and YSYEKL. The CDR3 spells CTSSQAQESYEQYF. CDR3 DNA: TGCACCAGCAGCCAAGCACAAGAATCCTACGAGCAGTACTTC.

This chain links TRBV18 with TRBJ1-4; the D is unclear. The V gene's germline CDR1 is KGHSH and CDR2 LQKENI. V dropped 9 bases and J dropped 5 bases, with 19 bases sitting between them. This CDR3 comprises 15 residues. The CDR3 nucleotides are TGTGCCAGTCGATGGACGGCCGCTGAAAATGAAAAACTGTTTTTT. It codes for CASRWTAAENEKLFF.

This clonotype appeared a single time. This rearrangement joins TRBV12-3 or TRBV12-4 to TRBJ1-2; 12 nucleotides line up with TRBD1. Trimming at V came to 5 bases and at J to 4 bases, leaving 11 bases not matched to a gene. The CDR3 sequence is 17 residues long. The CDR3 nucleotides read TGTGCCAGCAGTGCCCGGGACAGGGGGCGTCTGGCCTATGGCTACACCTTC. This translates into CASSARDRGRLAYGYTF.

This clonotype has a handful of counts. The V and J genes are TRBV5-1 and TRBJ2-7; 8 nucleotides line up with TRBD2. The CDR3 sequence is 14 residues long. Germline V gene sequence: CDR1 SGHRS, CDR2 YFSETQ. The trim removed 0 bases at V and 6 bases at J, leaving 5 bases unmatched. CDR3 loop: CASSLEGTRGEQYF. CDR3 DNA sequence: TGCGCCAGCAGCTTGGAAGGGACTAGGGGCGAGCAGTACTTC.

This CDR3 reads CASSQKDTGELFF. CDR3 DNA sequence: TGCGCCAGCAGCCAGAAGGACACCGGGGAGCTGTTTTTT. The rearrangement links TRBV4-3 to TRBJ2-2; no clear D gene. V was pared by 3 bases and J by 3 bases, with 5 bases between. The length of the CDR3 is 13 residues. Germline CDR1 reads LGHNA; CDR2 reads YSLEER.

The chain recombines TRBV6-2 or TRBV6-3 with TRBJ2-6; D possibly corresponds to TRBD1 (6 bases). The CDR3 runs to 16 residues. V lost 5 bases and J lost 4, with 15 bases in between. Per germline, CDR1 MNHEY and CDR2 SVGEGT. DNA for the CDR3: TGTGCCAGCAGTCGCCGTCCCGGGACAGGGGCCAACGTCCTGACTTTC. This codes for CASSRRPGTGANVLTF.

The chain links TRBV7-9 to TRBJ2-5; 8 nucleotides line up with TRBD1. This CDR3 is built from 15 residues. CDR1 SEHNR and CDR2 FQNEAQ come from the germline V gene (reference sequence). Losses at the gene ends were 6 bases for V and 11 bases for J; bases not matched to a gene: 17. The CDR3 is CASRYLGQGKGKQYF. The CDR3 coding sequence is TGTGCCAGCAGATACCTAGGACAGGGAAAGGGCAAACAGTACTTC.

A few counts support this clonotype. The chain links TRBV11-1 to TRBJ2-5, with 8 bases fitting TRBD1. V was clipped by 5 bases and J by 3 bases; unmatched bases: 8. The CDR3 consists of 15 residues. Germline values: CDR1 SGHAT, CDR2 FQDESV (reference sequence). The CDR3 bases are TGTGCCAGCAGCATACAGGGGGGACAGGAAGAGACCCAGTACTTC. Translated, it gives CASSIQGGQEETQYF.

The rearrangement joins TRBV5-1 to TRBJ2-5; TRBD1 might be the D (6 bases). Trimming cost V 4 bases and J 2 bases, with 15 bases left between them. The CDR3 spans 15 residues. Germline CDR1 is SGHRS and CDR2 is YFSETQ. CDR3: CASSIGTTSQETQYF. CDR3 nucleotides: TGCGCCAGCAGCATAGGGACAACTTCACAAGAGACCCAGTACTTC. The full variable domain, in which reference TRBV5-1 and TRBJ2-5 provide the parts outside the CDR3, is KAGVTQTPRYLIKTRGQQVTLSCSPISGHRSVSWYQQTPGQGLQFLFEYFSETQRNKGNFPGRFSGRQFSNSRSEMNVSTLELGDSALYLCASSIGTTSQETQYFGPGTRLLVL.

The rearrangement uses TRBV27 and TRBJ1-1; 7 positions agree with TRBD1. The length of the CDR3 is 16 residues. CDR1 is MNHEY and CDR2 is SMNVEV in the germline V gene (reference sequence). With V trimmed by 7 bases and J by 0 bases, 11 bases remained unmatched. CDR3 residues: CASTDLGDRVNTEAFF. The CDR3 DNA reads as TGTGCCAGCACCGATCTGGGGGACAGAGTGAACACTGAAGCTTTCTTT.

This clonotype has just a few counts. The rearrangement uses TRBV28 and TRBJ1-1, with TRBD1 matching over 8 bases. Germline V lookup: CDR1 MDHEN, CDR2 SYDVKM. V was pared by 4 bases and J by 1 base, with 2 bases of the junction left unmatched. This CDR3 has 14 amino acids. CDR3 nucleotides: TGTGCCAGCAGTTCTGGACAGGGGAACACTGAAGCTTTCTTT. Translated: CASSSGQGNTEAFF.

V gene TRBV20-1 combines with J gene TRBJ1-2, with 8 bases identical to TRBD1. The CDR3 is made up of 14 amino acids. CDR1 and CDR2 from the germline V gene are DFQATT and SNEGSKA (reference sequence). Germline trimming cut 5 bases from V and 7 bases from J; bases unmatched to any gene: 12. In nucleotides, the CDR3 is TGCAGTGCTGGGCCGCCAGGGGGCCTGAGTGGCTACACCTTC. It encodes CSAGPPGGLSGYTF.

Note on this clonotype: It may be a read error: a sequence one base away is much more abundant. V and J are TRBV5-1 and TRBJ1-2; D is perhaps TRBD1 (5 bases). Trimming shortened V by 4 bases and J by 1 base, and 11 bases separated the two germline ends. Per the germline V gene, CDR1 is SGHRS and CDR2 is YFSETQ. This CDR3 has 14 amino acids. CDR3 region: CASSPMTVNYGYTF. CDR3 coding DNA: TGCGCCAGCAGCCCCATGACAGTTAACTATGGCTACACCTTC.

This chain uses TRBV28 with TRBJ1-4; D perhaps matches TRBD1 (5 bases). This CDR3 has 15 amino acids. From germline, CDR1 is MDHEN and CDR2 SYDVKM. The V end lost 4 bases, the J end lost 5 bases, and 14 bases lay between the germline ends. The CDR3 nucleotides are TGTGCCAGCAGTTCCCCGGGAGGGGTGAATGAAAAACTGTTTTTT. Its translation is CASSSPGGVNEKLFF.

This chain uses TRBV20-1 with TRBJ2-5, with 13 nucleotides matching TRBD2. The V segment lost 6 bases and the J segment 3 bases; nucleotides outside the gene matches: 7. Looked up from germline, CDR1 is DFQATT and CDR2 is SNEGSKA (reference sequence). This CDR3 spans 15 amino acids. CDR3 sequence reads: CSAGTSGNLKETQYF. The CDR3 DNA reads TGCAGTGCCGGGACTAGCGGGAATTTGAAAGAGACCCAGTACTTC.

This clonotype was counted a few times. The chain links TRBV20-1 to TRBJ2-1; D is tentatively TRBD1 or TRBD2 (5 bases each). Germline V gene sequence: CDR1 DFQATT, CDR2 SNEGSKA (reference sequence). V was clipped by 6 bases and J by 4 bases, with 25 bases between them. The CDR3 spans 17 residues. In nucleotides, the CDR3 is TGCAGTGCCCCAGGGAGCGGCGGGTCCCCATTGTACAATGAGCAGTTCTTC. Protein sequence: CSAPGSGGSPLYNEQFF.

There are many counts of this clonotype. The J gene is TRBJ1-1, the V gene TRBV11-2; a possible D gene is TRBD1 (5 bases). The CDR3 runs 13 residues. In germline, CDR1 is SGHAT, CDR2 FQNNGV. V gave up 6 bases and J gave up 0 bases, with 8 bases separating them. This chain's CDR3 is CASRTTVNTEAFF. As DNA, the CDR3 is TGTGCCAGCAGAACGACAGTGAACACTGAAGCTTTCTTT.

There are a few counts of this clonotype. CDR3 nucleotide sequence: TGTGCCAGCAGTTTGGTACAGGGCAAAAACATTCAGTACTTC. It translates to CASSLVQGKNIQYF. V and J are TRBV12-3 or TRBV12-4 and TRBJ2-4, with D perhaps TRBD1 (6 bases). This CDR3 region has 14 residues. Trimming removed 3 bases from V and 3 bases from J, with 9 bases in between.

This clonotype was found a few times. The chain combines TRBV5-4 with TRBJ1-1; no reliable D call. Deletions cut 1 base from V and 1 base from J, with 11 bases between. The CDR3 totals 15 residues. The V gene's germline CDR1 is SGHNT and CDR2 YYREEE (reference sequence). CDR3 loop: CASSLMAAKNTEAFF. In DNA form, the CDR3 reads TGTGCCAGCAGCTTGATGGCGGCTAAGAACACTGAAGCTTTCTTT.

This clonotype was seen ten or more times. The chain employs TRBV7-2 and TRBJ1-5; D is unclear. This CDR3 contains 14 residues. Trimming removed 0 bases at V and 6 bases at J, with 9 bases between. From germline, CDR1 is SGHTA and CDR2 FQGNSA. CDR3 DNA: TGTGCCAGCAGCTTAGCGAGGGTTAGTCAGCCCCAGCATTTT. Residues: CASSLARVSQPQHF.

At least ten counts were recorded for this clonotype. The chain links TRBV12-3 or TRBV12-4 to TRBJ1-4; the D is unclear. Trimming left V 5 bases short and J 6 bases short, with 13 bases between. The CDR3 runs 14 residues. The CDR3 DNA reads TGTGCCAGCAGTCCCGGGATTCTCGATGAAAAACTGTTTTTT. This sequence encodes CASSPGILDEKLFF.

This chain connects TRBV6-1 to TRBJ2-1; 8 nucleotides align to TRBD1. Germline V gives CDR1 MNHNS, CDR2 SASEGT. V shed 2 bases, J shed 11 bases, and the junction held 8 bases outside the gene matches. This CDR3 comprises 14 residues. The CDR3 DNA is TGTGCCAGCAGTGAAAGGAATCAGGGGGCACAGCAGTTCTTC. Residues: CASSERNQGAQQFF.

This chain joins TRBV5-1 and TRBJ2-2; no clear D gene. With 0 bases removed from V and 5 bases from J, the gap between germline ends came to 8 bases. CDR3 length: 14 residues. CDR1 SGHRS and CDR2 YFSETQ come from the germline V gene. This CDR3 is CASSLAAGTGELFF. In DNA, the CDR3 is TGCGCCAGCAGCTTGGCCGCAGGAACCGGGGAGCTGTTTTTT. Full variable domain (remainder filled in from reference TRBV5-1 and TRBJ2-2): KAGVTQTPRYLIKTRGQQVTLSCSPISGHRSVSWYQQTPGQGLQFLFEYFSETQRNKGNFPGRFSGRQFSNSRSEMNVSTLELGDSALYLCASSLAAGTGELFFGEGSRLTVL.